One and the same sample provided the 12 T cell receptor beta chains below, sequenced in a study of blood T cell repertoires in COVID-19. Measured with immunoSEQ multiplex PCR; TCRdb has only the in-frame clones, and not every one. The profile shows a few hundred thousand clones, around 87% of them singletons. Sequencing was done on a sample of PBMCs or T cells enriched from blood (not recorded which). The receptors were gathered from a man aged 25-45 years who had recovered from COVID-19.

This clone was found once. The chain links TRBV29-1 to TRBJ1-4; the match to TRBD1 covers 8 bases. Germline loops: CDR1 SQVTM, CDR2 ANQGSEA. The V segment lost 7 bases and the J segment 5 bases; nucleotides outside the gene matches: 6. The CDR3 length is 13 residues. CDR3 amino acids: CSARTGKNEKLFF. The CDR3 bases are TGCAGCGCCCGGACAGGGAAAAATGAAAAACTGTTTTTT.

The chain carries TRBV19 and TRBJ1-2; weak D call: TRBD1 (6 bases). Trimming took off 5 bases at V and 7 bases at J, with 14 bases between the two ends. This CDR3 region has 13 residues. Germline CDR1 is LNHDA and CDR2 is SQIVND (reference sequence). The CDR3 loop is CASSHRVLTGYTF. The CDR3 DNA reads as TGTGCCAGTAGTCACAGGGTTCTGACTGGCTACACCTTC.

This clone was seen a few times. The V call is TRBV29-1, the J call TRBJ1-2; 7 bases are a match to TRBD1. J lost 0 bases, V lost 4 bases, and 2 bases had no gene match. The CDR3 contains 13 residues. CDR1 is SQVTM, CDR2 ANQGSEA, per germline. CDR3 nucleotides: TGCAGCGTTGCGACAGGGCCTAACTATGGCTACACCTTC. Translated, it gives CSVATGPNYGYTF.

This chain joins TRBV27 and TRBJ2-3; 13 bases fit TRBD2. This CDR3 has 16 amino acids. Germline V CDR1 and CDR2: MNHEY, SMNVEV (reference sequence). V shed 6 bases and J 2 bases; nucleotides not matched to a gene: 5. The CDR3 loop reads CASSWTSGGYTDTQYF. The CDR3 DNA sequence: TGTGCCAGCAGCTGGACTAGCGGGGGATACACAGATACGCAGTATTTT.

The chain joins TRBV2 to TRBJ1-2; D is unclear. There are 11 residues in the CDR3. V was clipped by 11 bases and J by 2 bases, with 9 bases between them. Per germline, CDR1 SNHLY and CDR2 FYNNEI. As DNA, the CDR3 is TGTGCCTGTACTAACAACTATGGCTACACCTTC. Its protein product is CACTNNYGYTF. Using reference TRBV2 and TRBJ1-2 for the parts outside the CDR3, the full variable domain is EPEVTQTPSHQVTQMGQEVILRCVPISNHLYFYWYRQILGQKVEFLVSFYNNEISEKSEIFDDQFSVERPDGSNFTLKIRSTKLEDSAMYFCACTNNYGYTFGSGTRLTVV.

This clone has just one count. The rearrangement uses TRBV7-9 and TRBJ1-4; the match to TRBD1 covers 7 bases. V lost 3 bases, J lost 4 bases, and 2 bases stayed unmatched. The CDR3 covers 14 residues. The germline V gene has CDR1 SEHNR and CDR2 FQNEAQ (reference sequence). The CDR3 region is CASSFRDSNEKLFF. Written as DNA, the CDR3 is TGTGCCAGCAGCTTCCGGGACAGTAATGAAAAACTGTTTTTT. The full variable domain, its missing parts supplied by reference TRBV7-9 and TRBJ1-4, is DTGVSQNPRHKITKRGQNVTFRCDPISEHNRLYWYRQTLGQGPEFLTYFQNEAQLEKSRLLSDRFSAERPKGSFSTLEIQRTEQGDSAMYLCASSFRDSNEKLFFGSGTQLSVL.

This clone has more than one count but fewer than ten. The J gene is TRBJ1-4, the V gene TRBV7-2, with a tentative D call TRBD1 (6 bases). Trimming took 5 bases from V and 8 from J, leaving 24 bases between them. Germline CDR1 reads SGHTA; CDR2 reads FQGNSA. The CDR3 has 17 residues. In DNA, the CDR3 is TGTGCCAGCAGCGCCTGGGGCAGGGGCGACCCAGGGGAAAAACTGTTTTTT. Its translation: CASSAWGRGDPGEKLFF. Full variable domain (rest looked up from reference TRBV7-2 and TRBJ1-4): GAGVSQSPSNKVTEKGKDVELRCDPISGHTALYWYRQSLGQGLEFLIYFQGNSAPDKSGLPSDRFSAERTGGSVSTLTIQRTQQEDSAVYLCASSAWGRGDPGEKLFFGSGTQLSVL.

V and J are TRBV12-3 or TRBV12-4 and TRBJ2-7; tentatively, D is TRBD2 (6 bases). V was shortened by 2 bases and J by 6 bases, with 11 bases between the two germline ends. This CDR3 has 13 amino acids. Here the CDR3 DNA reads TGTGCCAGCAGTTTATTGGCGGGAACCGAGCAGTACTTC. It specifies CASSLLAGTEQYF.

The J gene is TRBJ2-5, the V gene TRBV29-1; TRBD1 aligns across 7 bases. CDR1 is SQVTM and CDR2 is ANQGSEA in the germline V gene. The V gene end was trimmed by 4 bases and the J gene end by 5 bases; junction bases not matched to a gene: 4. The CDR3 is made up of 12 amino acids. The CDR3 nucleotides read TGCAGCGTTGTAACAGGGGCCGAGACCCAGTACTTC. Translated: CSVVTGAETQYF.

This chain links TRBV29-1 with TRBJ1-1; 9 positions match TRBD1. From germline, CDR1 is SQVTM and CDR2 ANQGSEA. The CDR3 is 12 amino acids. After removal of 7 bases from V and 3 bases from J, the junction contained 3 bases not matched to a gene. CDR3 coding DNA: TGCAGCGGCCGGGACAGGGACACTGAAGCTTTCTTT. It yields the protein CSGRDRDTEAFF.

The rearrangement links TRBV2 to TRBJ2-5; the D gene is possibly TRBD2 (5 bases). The CDR3 spans 14 residues. V lost 2 bases to trimming and J lost 5 bases, with 12 bases between them. Germline V gene lookup returns CDR1 SNHLY and CDR2 FYNNEI. CDR3 sequence reads: CASSERGSGETQYF. The CDR3 bases are TGTGCCAGCAGTGAACGCGGGTCTGGGGAGACCCAGTACTTC.

The chain uses TRBV10-3 and TRBJ1-4; D call uncertain. Germline V gene lookup returns CDR1 ENHRY and CDR2 SYGVKD. This CDR3 is 13 amino acids long. Trimming removed 3 bases at V and 3 bases at J, with 5 bases between. As DNA, the CDR3 is TGTGCCATCAGTGATTATGCTAATGAAAAACTGTTTTTT. It is translated as CAISDYANEKLFF.